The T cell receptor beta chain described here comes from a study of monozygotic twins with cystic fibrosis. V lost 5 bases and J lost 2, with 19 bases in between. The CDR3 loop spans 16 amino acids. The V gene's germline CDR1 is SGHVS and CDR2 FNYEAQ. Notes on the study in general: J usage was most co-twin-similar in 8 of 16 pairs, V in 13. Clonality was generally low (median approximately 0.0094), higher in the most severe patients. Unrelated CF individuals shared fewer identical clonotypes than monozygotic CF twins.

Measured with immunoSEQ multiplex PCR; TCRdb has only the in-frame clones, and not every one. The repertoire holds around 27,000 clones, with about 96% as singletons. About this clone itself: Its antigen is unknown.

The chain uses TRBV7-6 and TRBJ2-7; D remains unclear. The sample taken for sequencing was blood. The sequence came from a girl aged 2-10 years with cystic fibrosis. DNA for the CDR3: TGTGCCAGCAGCCCACAAAGACCGCCCGAGGCCTACGAGCAGTACTTC. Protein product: CASSPQRPPEAYEQYF.